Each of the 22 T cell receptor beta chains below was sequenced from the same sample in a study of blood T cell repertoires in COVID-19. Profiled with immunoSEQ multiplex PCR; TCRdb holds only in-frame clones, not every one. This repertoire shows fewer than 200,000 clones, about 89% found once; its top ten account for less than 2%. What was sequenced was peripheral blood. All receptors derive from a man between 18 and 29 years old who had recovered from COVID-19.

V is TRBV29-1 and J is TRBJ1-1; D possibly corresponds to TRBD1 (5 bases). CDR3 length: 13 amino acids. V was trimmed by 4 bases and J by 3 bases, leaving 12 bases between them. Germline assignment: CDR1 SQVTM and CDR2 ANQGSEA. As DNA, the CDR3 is TGCAGCGTTGCTGGACAACTCCACACTGAAGCTTTCTTT. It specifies CSVAGQLHTEAFF. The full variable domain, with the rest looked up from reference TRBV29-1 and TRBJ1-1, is SAVISQKPSRDICQRGTSLTIQCQVDSQVTMMFWYRQQPGQSLTLIATANQGSEATYESGFVIDKFPISRPNLTFSTLTVSNMSPEDSSIYLCSVAGQLHTEAFFGQGTRLTVV.

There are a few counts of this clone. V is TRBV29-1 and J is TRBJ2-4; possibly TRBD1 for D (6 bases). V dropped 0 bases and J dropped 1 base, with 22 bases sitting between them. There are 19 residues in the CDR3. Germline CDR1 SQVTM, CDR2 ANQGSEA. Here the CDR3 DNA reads TGCAGCGTTGAAGACCAAACGCGGACAGTCATGGGGGCCAAAAACATTCAGTACTTC. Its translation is CSVEDQTRTVMGAKNIQYF.

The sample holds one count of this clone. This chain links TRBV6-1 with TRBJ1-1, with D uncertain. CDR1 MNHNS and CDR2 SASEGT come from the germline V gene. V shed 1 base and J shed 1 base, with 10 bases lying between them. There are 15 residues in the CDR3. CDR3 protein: CASSEDGEWNTEAFF. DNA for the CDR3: TGTGCCAGCAGTGAAGATGGGGAGTGGAACACTGAAGCTTTCTTT.

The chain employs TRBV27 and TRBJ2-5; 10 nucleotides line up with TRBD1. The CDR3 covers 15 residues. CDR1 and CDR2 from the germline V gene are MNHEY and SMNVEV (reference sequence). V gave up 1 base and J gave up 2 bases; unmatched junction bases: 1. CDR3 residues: CASSLWGQGQETQYF. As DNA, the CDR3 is TGTGCCAGCAGTTTATGGGGACAGGGGCAAGAGACCCAGTACTTC.

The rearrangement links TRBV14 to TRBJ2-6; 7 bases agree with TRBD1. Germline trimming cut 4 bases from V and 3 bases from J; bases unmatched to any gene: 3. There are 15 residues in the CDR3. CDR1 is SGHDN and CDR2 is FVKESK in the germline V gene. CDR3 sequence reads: CASSLQGNGANVLTF. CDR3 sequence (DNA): TGTGCCAGCAGCCTACAGGGGAATGGGGCCAACGTCCTGACTTTC.

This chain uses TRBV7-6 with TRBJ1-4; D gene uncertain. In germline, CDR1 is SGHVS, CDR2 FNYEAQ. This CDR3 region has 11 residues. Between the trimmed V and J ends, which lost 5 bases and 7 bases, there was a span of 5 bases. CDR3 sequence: CASSGGEKLFF. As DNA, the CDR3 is TGTGCCAGCAGCGGAGGTGAAAAACTGTTTTTT.

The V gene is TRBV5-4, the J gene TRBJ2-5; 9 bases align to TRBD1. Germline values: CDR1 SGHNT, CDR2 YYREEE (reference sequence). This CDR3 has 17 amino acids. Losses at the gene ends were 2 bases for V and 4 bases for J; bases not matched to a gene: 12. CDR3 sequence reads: CASSFFGQGFVGETQYF. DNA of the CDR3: TGTGCCAGCAGCTTTTTTGGACAGGGGTTCGTGGGAGAGACCCAGTACTTC.

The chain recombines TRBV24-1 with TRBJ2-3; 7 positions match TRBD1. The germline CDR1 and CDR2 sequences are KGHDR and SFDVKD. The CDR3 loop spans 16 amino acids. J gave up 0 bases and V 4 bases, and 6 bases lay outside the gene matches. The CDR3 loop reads CATSDPGTASTDTQYF. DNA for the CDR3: TGTGCCACCAGTGACCCCGGGACAGCTAGCACAGATACGCAGTATTTT.

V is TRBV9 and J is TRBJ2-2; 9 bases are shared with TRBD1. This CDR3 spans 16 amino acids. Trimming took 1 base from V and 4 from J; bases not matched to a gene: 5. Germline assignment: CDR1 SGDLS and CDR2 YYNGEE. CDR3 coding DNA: TGTGCCAGCAGCGTAACCGGGACAGGGATCACCGGGGAGCTGTTTTTT. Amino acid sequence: CASSVTGTGITGELFF. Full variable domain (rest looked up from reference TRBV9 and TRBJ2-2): DSGVTQTPKHLITATGQRVTLRCSPRSGDLSVYWYQQSLDQGLQFLIQYYNGEERAKGNILERFSAQQFPDLHSELNLSSLELGDSALYFCASSVTGTGITGELFFGEGSRLTVL.

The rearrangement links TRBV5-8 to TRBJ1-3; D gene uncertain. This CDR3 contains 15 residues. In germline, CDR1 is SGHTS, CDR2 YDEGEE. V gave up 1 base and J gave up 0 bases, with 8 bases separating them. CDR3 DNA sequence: TGTGCCAGCAGCTTGAGTTTCGGCTCTGGAAACACCATATATTTT. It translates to CASSLSFGSGNTIYF.

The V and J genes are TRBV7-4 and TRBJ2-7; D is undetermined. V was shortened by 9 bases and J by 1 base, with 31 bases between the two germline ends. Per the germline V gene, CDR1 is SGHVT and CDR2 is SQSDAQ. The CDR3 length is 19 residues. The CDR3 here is CASPLKKVGSTYGSYEQYF. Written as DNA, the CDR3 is TGTGCCAGTCCTCTCAAAAAGGTAGGCAGCACCTACGGGTCCTACGAGCAGTACTTC.

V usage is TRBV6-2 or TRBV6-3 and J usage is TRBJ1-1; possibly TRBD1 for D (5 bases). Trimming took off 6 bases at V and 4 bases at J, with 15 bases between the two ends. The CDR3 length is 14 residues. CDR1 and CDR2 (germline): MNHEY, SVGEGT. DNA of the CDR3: TGTGCCAGCAGCCCTTCAGGAGGGACCACTGAAGCTTTCTTT. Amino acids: CASSPSGGTTEAFF.

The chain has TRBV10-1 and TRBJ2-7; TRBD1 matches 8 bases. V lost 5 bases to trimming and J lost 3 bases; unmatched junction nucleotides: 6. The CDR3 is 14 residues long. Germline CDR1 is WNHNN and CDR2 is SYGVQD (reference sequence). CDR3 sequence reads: CASSPGTGLYEQYF. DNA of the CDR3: TGCGCCAGCAGTCCCGGGACAGGACTCTACGAGCAGTACTTC.

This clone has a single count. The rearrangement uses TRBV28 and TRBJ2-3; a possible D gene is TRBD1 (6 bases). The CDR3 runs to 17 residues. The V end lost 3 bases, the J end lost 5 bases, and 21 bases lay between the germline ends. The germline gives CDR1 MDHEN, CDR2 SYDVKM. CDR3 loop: CASSFVGRAGVGDTQYF. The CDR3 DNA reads TGTGCCAGCAGTTTCGTGGGTCGGGCAGGGGTTGGAGATACGCAGTATTTT. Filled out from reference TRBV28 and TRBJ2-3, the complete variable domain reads DVKVTQSSRYLVKRTGEKVFLECVQDMDHENMFWYRQDPGLGLRLIYFSYDVKMKEKGDIPEGYSVSREKKERFSLILESASTNQTSMYLCASSFVGRAGVGDTQYFGPGTRLTVL.

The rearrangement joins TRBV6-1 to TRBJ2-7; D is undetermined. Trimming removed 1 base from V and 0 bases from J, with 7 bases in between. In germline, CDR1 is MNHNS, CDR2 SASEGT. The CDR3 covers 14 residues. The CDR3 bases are TGTGCCAGCAGTGAAGACCGTAGCTCCTACGAGCAGTACTTC. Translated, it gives CASSEDRSSYEQYF.

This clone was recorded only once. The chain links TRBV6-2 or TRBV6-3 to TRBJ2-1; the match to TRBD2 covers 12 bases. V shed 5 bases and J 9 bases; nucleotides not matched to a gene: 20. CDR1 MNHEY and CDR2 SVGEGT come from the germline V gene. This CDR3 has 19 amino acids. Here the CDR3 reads CASSRTGPLAGGPMGEQFF. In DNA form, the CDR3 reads TGTGCCAGCAGTCGGACAGGGCCCCTAGCGGGAGGGCCGATGGGTGAGCAGTTCTTC.

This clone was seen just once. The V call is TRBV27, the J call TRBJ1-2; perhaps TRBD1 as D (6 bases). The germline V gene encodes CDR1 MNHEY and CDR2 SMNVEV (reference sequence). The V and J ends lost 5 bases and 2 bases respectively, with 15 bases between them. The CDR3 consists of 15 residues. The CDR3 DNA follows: TGTGCCAGCAGTCCCGGGGACAAACGAAACTATGGCTACACCTTC. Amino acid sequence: CASSPGDKRNYGYTF.

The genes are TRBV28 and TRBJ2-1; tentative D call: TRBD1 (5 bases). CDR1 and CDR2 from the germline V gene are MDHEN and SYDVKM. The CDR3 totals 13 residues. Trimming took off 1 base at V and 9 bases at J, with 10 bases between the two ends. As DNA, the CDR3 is TGTGCCAGCAGTTTATACAGGTGGAGTGAGCAGTTCTTC. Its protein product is CASSLYRWSEQFF.

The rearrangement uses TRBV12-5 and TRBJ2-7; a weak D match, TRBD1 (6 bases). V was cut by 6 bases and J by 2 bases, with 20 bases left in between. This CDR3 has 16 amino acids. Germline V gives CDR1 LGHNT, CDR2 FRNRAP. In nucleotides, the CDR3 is TGTGCTAGTGGCCCCACACAGGGATGGGAGCCCTACGAGCAGTACTTC. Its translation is CASGPTQGWEPYEQYF. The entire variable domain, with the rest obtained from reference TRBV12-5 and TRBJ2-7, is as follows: DARVTQTPRHKVTEMGQEVTMRCQPILGHNTVFWYRQTMMQGLELLAYFRNRAPLDDSGMPKDRFSAEMPDATLATLKIQPSEPRDSAVYFCASGPTQGWEPYEQYFGPGTRLTVT.

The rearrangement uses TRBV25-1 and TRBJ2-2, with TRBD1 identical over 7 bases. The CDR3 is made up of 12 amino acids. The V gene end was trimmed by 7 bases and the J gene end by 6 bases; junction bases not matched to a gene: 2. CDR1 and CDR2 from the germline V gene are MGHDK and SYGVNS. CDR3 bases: TGTGCCAGCACCGGGACAGCCGGGGAGCTGTTTTTT. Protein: CASTGTAGELFF. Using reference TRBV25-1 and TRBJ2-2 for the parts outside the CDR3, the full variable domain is EADIYQTPRYLVIGTGKKITLECSQTMGHDKMYWYQQDPGMELHLIHYSYGVNSTEKGDLSSESTVSRIRTEHFPLTLESARPSHTSQYLCASTGTAGELFFGEGSRLTVL.

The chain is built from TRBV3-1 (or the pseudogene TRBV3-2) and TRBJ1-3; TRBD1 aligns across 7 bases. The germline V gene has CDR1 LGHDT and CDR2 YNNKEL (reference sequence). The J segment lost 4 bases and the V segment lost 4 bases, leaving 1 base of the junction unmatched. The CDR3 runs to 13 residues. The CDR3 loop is CASSRGGGNTIYF. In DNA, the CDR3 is TGTGCCAGCAGCCGAGGGGGCGGAAACACCATATATTTT.

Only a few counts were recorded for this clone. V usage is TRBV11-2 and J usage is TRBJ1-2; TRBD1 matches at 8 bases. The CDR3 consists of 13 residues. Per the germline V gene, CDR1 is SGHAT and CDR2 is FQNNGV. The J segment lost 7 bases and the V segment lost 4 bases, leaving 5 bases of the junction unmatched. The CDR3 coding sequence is TGTGCCAGCAGCTCCGGGACAGGAGCTGGCTACACCTTC. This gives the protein CASSSGTGAGYTF.